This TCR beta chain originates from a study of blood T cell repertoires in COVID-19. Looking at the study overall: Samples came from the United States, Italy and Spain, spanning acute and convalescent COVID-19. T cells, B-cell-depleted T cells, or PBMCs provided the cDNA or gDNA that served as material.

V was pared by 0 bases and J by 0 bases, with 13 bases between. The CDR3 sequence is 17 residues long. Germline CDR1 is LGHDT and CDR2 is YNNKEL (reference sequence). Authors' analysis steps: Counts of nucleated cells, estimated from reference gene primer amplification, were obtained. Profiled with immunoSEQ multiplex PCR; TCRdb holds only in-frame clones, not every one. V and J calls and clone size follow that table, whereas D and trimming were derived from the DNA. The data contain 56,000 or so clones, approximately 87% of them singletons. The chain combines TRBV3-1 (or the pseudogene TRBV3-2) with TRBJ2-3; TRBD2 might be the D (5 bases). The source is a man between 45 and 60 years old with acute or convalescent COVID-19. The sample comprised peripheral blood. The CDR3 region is CASSQEVSGISTDTQYF. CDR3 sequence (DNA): TGTGCCAGCAGCCAAGAAGTAAGCGGAATTAGCACAGATACGCAGTATTTT.